What follows is one TCR beta chain and its context. Methods used by the authors: Nucleated cell counts were estimated from reference gene primer amplification. This table comes from immunoSEQ multiplex PCR, and its TCRdb copy is limited to in-frame clones, with some not included. The V and J calls and clone size are taken from that table; D and trimming were inferred from the DNA. The table records some 62,000 clones, 75% to 90% of them present only once. The data derive from a study of blood T cell repertoires in COVID-19. Study-wide background: Spain, Italy and the United States supplied samples that represented acute and convalescent COVID-19. From T cells, B-cell-depleted T cells, or PBMCs came the material, which was cDNA or gDNA.

Germline CDR1 and CDR2: SGHVS and FQNEAQ. Germline trimming cut 5 bases from V and 6 bases from J; bases unmatched to any gene: 14. The CDR3 is made up of 17 amino acids. The rearrangement uses TRBV7-8 and TRBJ2-3, with 10 bases aligning to TRBD2. The specimen sequenced was peripheral blood. The receptor was derived from a woman of 80 years or more with acute or convalescent COVID-19. The CDR3 region has the DNA TGTGCCAGCAGCCTGGGTGGAGCGGGGGGGCCAATTGATACGCAGTATTTT. Amino acid sequence: CASSLGGAGGPIDTQYF.